What follows are 18 T cell receptor beta chains derived from one specimen sequenced in a study of blood T cell repertoires in COVID-19. Assay: immunoSEQ multiplex PCR; the TCRdb copy retains only in-frame clones and omits some. The sample includes over 300,000 clones, roughly 90% of them seen just once. Sequencing was done on a sample of PBMCs or T cells enriched from blood (not recorded which). The receptors were sampled from a woman aged 25 to 39 with acute COVID-19.

The rearrangement uses TRBV27 and TRBJ2-5; D perhaps matches TRBD2 (6 bases). Germline V gives CDR1 MNHEY, CDR2 SMNVEV (reference sequence). The CDR3 is 14 residues long. Trimming removed 1 base from V and 3 bases from J, with 9 bases in between. The CDR3 coding sequence is TGTGCCAGCAGTTTATTCGGGGGTGAAGAGACCCAGTACTTC. This codes for CASSLFGGEETQYF.

The gene calls are TRBV7-3 and TRBJ1-1; D remains ambiguous. This CDR3 has 14 amino acids. Trimming took off 5 bases at V and 5 bases at J, with 15 bases between the two ends. CDR1 is SGHTA and CDR2 is FQGTGA in the germline V gene. The CDR3 loop is CASSPRGLGTEAFF. CDR3 in DNA: TGTGCCAGCAGCCCTCGGGGTCTCGGAACTGAAGCTTTCTTT.

The V call is TRBV2, the J call TRBJ1-1; perhaps TRBD1 as D (5 bases). Trimming removed 2 bases at V and 8 bases at J, with 18 bases between. CDR1 and CDR2 from the germline V gene are SNHLY and FYNNEI. The CDR3 extends over 15 amino acids. CDR3 bases: TGTGCCAGCAGTGAAATACGGGGGGAACTGGGGGAAGCTTTCTTT. Translation: CASSEIRGELGEAFF.

The rearrangement joins TRBV12-3 or TRBV12-4 to TRBJ2-2, with 7 positions matching TRBD2. V shed 6 bases, J shed 5 bases, and the junction held 3 bases outside the gene matches. The CDR3 is made up of 13 amino acids. CDR3 region: CASRSGGTGELFF. The CDR3 DNA follows: TGTGCCAGCAGGTCGGGGGGTACCGGGGAGCTGTTTTTT.

The table lists this clone with a count of one. The V call is TRBV7-2, the J call TRBJ2-2; D might be TRBD2 (6 bases). The CDR3 is 15 residues long. V lost 0 bases, J lost 2 bases, and 7 bases lay in between. Germline-derived CDR1 and CDR2 are SGHTA and FQGNSA. This CDR3 reads CASSLAGGNTGELFF. As DNA, the CDR3 is TGTGCCAGCAGCTTAGCGGGAGGTAACACCGGGGAGCTGTTTTTT.

This sequence joins TRBV6-5 and TRBJ1-2, with D possibly being TRBD1 (5 bases). Trimming took off 7 bases at V and 4 bases at J, with 13 bases between the two ends. The germline V gene has CDR1 MNHEY and CDR2 SVGAGI. This CDR3 contains 13 residues. CDR3 nucleotide sequence: TGTGCCAGCACCCTGACGGACATCTATGGCTACACCTTC. It codes for CASTLTDIYGYTF.

V usage is TRBV27 and J usage is TRBJ2-7, with D possibly TRBD2 on 6 matching bases. V dropped 3 bases and J dropped 7 bases, with 16 bases sitting between them. This CDR3 region has 14 residues. Germline CDR1 MNHEY, CDR2 SMNVEV (reference sequence). This CDR3 reads CASSLLQGSGEQYF. Here the CDR3 DNA reads TGTGCCAGCAGTTTGTTGCAGGGCAGCGGGGAGCAGTACTTC.

The chain has TRBV6-5 and TRBJ1-4, with D unclear. The germline CDR1 and CDR2 sequences are MNHEY and SVGAGI. The CDR3 runs 12 residues. The V and J ends lost 9 bases and 8 bases respectively, with 13 bases between them. CDR3 DNA sequence: TGTGCCAGTAAACGGGGAGACGAAAAACTGTTTTTT. It is translated as CASKRGDEKLFF.

The DNA for the CDR3 is TGTGCCAGCAGCTTTCAAGGCGGGGGGCTTAGCACAGATACGCAGTATTTT. The encoded protein is CASSFQGGGLSTDTQYF. The V call is TRBV7-3, the J call TRBJ2-3; 8 nucleotides line up with TRBD2. V was pared by 3 bases and J by 0 bases, with 8 bases of the junction left unmatched. The length of the CDR3 is 17 residues. The germline V gene has CDR1 SGHTA and CDR2 FQGTGA. The complete variable domain, with remaining parts taken from reference TRBV7-3 and TRBJ2-3, reads GAGVSQTPSNKVTEKGKYVELRCDPISGHTALYWYRQSLGQGPEFLIYFQGTGAADDSGLPNDRFFAVRPEGSVSTLKIQRTERGDSAVYLCASSFQGGGLSTDTQYFGPGTRLTVL.

The V call is TRBV7-3, the J call TRBJ2-2, with 7 bases identical to TRBD2. CDR1 and CDR2 from the germline V gene are SGHTA and FQGTGA. This CDR3 is built from 16 residues. The trim removed 5 bases at V and 0 bases at J, leaving 6 bases unmatched. CDR3 nucleotide sequence: TGTGCCAGCAGCCTTCTAGCGGTCACGAACACCGGGGAGCTGTTTTTT. Protein sequence: CASSLLAVTNTGELFF.

The chain carries TRBV5-1 and TRBJ1-2; tentatively, D is TRBD1 (5 bases). Per the germline V gene, CDR1 is SGHRS and CDR2 is YFSETQ. The CDR3 has 13 amino acids. Trimming pared 3 bases from V and 5 bases from J, leaving 11 bases between. The CDR3 region is CASSSGTDYGYTF. The CDR3 DNA reads as TGCGCCAGCAGCTCCGGGACTGATTATGGCTACACCTTC.

Worth noting for this clone: Other nucleotide sequences from this sample produce the same CDR3. The chain combines TRBV29-1 with TRBJ2-3, with unresolved D. The CDR3 contains 10 residues. CDR1 SQVTM and CDR2 ANQGSEA come from the germline V gene. V lost 6 bases and J 3 bases, leaving 4 bases between the germline ends. Here the CDR3 reads CSVFTDTQYF. The CDR3 DNA reads as TGCAGCGTCTTTACAGATACGCAGTATTTT.

The rearrangement uses TRBV9 and TRBJ2-1, with D uncertain. The V gene lost 4 bases and the J gene lost 2 bases, with 13 bases spanning the gap. Germline lookup yields CDR1 SGDLS and CDR2 YYNGEE. The CDR3 extends over 15 amino acids. CDR3 residues: CASSTNTETYNEQFF. DNA of the CDR3: TGTGCCAGCAGCACCAACACGGAGACCTACAATGAGCAGTTCTTC.

The chain recombines TRBV6-4 with TRBJ2-2; D ambiguous. V shed 8 bases and J shed 5 bases, with 15 bases lying between them. Per the germline V gene, CDR1 is MRHNA and CDR2 is SNTAGT. This CDR3 comprises 14 residues. CDR3 bases: TGTGCCAGCCGAACGCCCGGGTGGACCGGGGAGCTGTTTTTT. It specifies CASRTPGWTGELFF.

This chain connects TRBV6-5 to TRBJ1-4; no firm D call. Trimming left V 6 bases short and J 0 bases short, with 8 bases between. CDR1 MNHEY and CDR2 SVGAGI come from the germline V gene. The CDR3 contains 14 residues. In nucleotides, the CDR3 is TGTGCCAGCAGGATTAGTGCAACTAATGAAAAACTGTTTTTT. Residues: CASRISATNEKLFF.

The J gene is TRBJ1-4, the V gene TRBV12-5; 7 positions match TRBD1. This CDR3 is built from 17 residues. Germline V CDR1 and CDR2: LGHNT, FRNRAP. V shed 1 base and J 8 bases; nucleotides not matched to a gene: 13. The CDR3 region has the DNA TGTGCTAGTGGTTTGGCAAACAAACGCCGACAGGGCGAAAAACTGTTTTTT. This gives the protein CASGLANKRRQGEKLFF.

The rearrangement uses TRBV10-1 and TRBJ1-1, with 8 nucleotides matching TRBD1. CDR3 length: 14 amino acids. V lost 8 bases, J lost 5 bases, and 10 bases stayed unmatched. From germline, CDR1 is WNHNN and CDR2 SYGVQD (reference sequence). CDR3 DNA sequence: TGCGCCAGCGTCTACAGGGGGTCGTGGACTGAAGCTTTCTTT. The encoded protein is CASVYRGSWTEAFF.

The sample holds one count of this clone. The J gene is TRBJ2-7, the V gene TRBV6-5; 7 positions match TRBD1. This CDR3 has 13 residues. Germline V lookup: CDR1 MNHEY, CDR2 SVGAGI. V shed 6 bases and J 3 bases; nucleotides not matched to a gene: 5. The CDR3 reads CASRNRGFYEQYF. The CDR3 DNA sequence: TGTGCCAGCAGGAACAGGGGATTCTACGAGCAGTACTTC.